The 27 T cell receptor beta chains below all came from one sample that was sequenced in a study of cytomegalovirus exposure and HLA in healthy donors. PCR used 60 Vbeta primers and 13 Jbeta primers. Assay: immunoSEQ multiplex PCR; the TCRdb copy retains only in-frame clones and omits some. The repertoire holds more than 100,000 clones, less than 85% seen once, with approximately 3.8% in the top ten. The sequencing input was PBMCs. The source is a woman aged 40 to 49 in good health and CMV-seronegative.

V usage is TRBV4-2 and J usage is TRBJ2-1, with a weak D call TRBD2 (5 bases). Trimming left V 0 bases short and J 15 bases short, with 15 bases between. The CDR3 extends over 13 amino acids. CDR1 and CDR2 (germline): LGHNA, YNFKEQ. CDR3 nucleotide sequence: TGTGCCAGCAGCCAAGAAGACCGAGGGAAAAGGTTCTTC. Translated: CASSQEDRGKRFF.

This clone was found once. CDR3 loop: CASSARQGSAFF. CDR3 in DNA: TGCGCCAGCAGCGCTCGACAGGGGTCGGCTTTCTTT. The rearrangement joins TRBV5-1 to TRBJ1-1; 8 nucleotides match TRBD1. After removal of 4 bases from V and 11 bases from J, the junction contained 7 bases not matched to a gene. The CDR3 totals 12 residues. Germline CDR1 SGHRS, CDR2 YFSETQ.

The rearrangement uses TRBV7-3 and TRBJ1-5, with D unclear. Germline values: CDR1 SGHTA, CDR2 FQGTGA. Trimming shortened V by 5 bases and J by 6 bases, and 23 bases separated the two germline ends. There are 17 residues in the CDR3. The chain's CDR3 is CASSRSSTVLRGQPQHF. Written as DNA, the CDR3 is TGTGCCAGCAGCCGAAGCTCAACGGTCCTACGGGGTCAGCCCCAGCATTTT.

This clone was observed a few times. The CDR3 spells CASREFTGNTEAFF. CDR3 in DNA: TGTGCCAGCAGGGAATTCACAGGGAACACTGAAGCTTTCTTT. The rearrangement uses TRBV2 and TRBJ1-1, with D possibly TRBD1 on 5 matching bases. V lost 6 bases and J 1 base, leaving 12 bases between the germline ends. There are 14 residues in the CDR3. Germline V gives CDR1 SNHLY, CDR2 FYNNEI.

In its sample, this clone was seen a few times. This rearrangement joins TRBV9 to TRBJ1-1; a weak D match, TRBD1 (5 bases). The CDR3 covers 11 residues. Germline V CDR1 and CDR2: SGDLS, YYNGEE. V was trimmed by 4 bases and J by 11 bases, leaving 12 bases between them. CDR3 loop: CASSPGTRAFF. CDR3 coding DNA: TGTGCCAGCAGCCCCGGGACTCGGGCTTTCTTT.

This clone has just a few counts. The genes are TRBV28 and TRBJ1-4, with 7 bases aligning to TRBD1. Germline lookup yields CDR1 MDHEN and CDR2 SYDVKM. The CDR3 is 14 residues long. V dropped 2 bases and J dropped 8; count of bases not matched to a gene: 5. This chain's CDR3 is CASSLGGGREKLFF. The CDR3 DNA sequence: TGTGCCAGCAGTTTAGGAGGGGGCAGAGAAAAACTGTTTTTT. Using reference TRBV28 and TRBJ1-4 for the parts outside the CDR3, the full variable domain is DVKVTQSSRYLVKRTGEKVFLECVQDMDHENMFWYRQDPGLGLRLIYFSYDVKMKEKGDIPEGYSVSREKKERFSLILESASTNQTSMYLCASSLGGGREKLFFGSGTQLSVL.

The genes are TRBV6-6 and TRBJ2-1, with 9 bases matching TRBD2. The germline CDR1 and CDR2 sequences are MNHNY and SVGAGI (reference sequence). Unmatched junction bases numbered 13, after V lost 8 bases and J lost 8 bases. The CDR3 runs 15 residues. The chain's CDR3 is CASFSLAGLLDEQFF. Written as DNA, the CDR3 is TGTGCCAGCTTTAGCCTAGCGGGGCTACTCGATGAGCAGTTCTTC.

The DNA for the CDR3 is TGTGCCAGCAGCCCCGGACTAGCGGGGGGGCTAGGCACGCAGTATTTT. Amino acid sequence: CASSPGLAGGLGTQYF. The J gene is TRBJ2-3, the V gene TRBV11-1; 15 bases fit TRBD2. CDR1 SGHAT and CDR2 FQDESV come from the germline V gene (reference sequence). Unmatched junction bases numbered 9, after V lost 5 bases and J lost 9 bases. The CDR3 is 16 residues long.

The chain joins TRBV2 to TRBJ2-3, with 7 bases fitting TRBD2. Germline V gene sequence: CDR1 SNHLY, CDR2 FYNNEI. This CDR3 is built from 15 residues. V lost 1 base to trimming and J lost 1 base; unmatched junction nucleotides: 2. The CDR3 spells CASSEGTSGTDTQYF. CDR3 sequence (DNA): TGTGCCAGCAGTGAAGGCACTAGCGGCACAGATACGCAGTATTTT. The full variable domain, in which reference TRBV2 and TRBJ2-3 provide the parts outside the CDR3, is EPEVTQTPSHQVTQMGQEVILRCVPISNHLYFYWYRQILGQKVEFLVSFYNNEISEKSEIFDDQFSVERPDGSNFTLKIRSTKLEDSAMYFCASSEGTSGTDTQYFGPGTRLTVL.

The chain's CDR3 is CAILGASGETQYF. CDR3 DNA: TGTGCCATTTTGGGGGCGTCTGGGGAGACCCAGTACTTC. The chain links TRBV2 to TRBJ2-5; weak D call: TRBD1 (6 bases). CDR1 is SNHLY and CDR2 is FYNNEI in the germline V gene. The V end was cut by 10 bases, the J end by 5 bases, with 17 bases between. The CDR3 is 13 amino acids.

CDR3 DNA: TGTGCCAGCAGCGTAGGCGTAGCGAACCAAGAGACCCAGTACTTC. It specifies CASSVGVANQETQYF. The chain combines TRBV9 with TRBJ2-5, with a possible D match to TRBD2 (5 bases). CDR3 size: 15 residues. Germline assignment: CDR1 SGDLS and CDR2 YYNGEE. Trimming pared 0 bases from V and 0 bases from J, leaving 9 bases between. Variable domain in full (rest from reference TRBV9 and TRBJ2-5): DSGVTQTPKHLITATGQRVTLRCSPRSGDLSVYWYQQSLDQGLQFLIQYYNGEERAKGNILERFSAQQFPDLHSELNLSSLELGDSALYFCASSVGVANQETQYFGPGTRLLVL.

This clone showed up just a few times. The chain uses TRBV7-9 and TRBJ2-3, with D perhaps matching TRBD1 (5 bases). V was shortened by 2 bases and J by 3 bases, with 9 bases between the two germline ends. Germline CDR1 reads SEHNR; CDR2 reads FQNEAQ (reference sequence). The CDR3 spans 14 residues. The CDR3 is CASSLRGQTDTQYF. Here the CDR3 DNA reads TGTGCCAGCAGCTTAAGGGGCCAGACAGATACGCAGTATTTT.

The chain joins TRBV7-8 to TRBJ1-5; 9 positions match TRBD1. The ends lost 5 bases at V and 6 bases at J; junction bases unmatched: 8. Per germline, CDR1 SGHVS and CDR2 FQNEAQ. The CDR3 loop spans 15 amino acids. CDR3 bases: TGTGCCAGCAGCGGATCCGGGACAGGGCTTCAGCCCCAGCATTTT. This encodes CASSGSGTGLQPQHF.

The CDR3 DNA reads as TGCGCCAGCAGCCAAGAGGGAGCGGGTCCCTACGAGCAGTACTTC. Protein sequence: CASSQEGAGPYEQYF. V usage is TRBV4-1 and J usage is TRBJ2-7, with a weak D call TRBD2 (6 bases). V was cut by 0 bases and J by 2 bases, with 11 bases left in between. CDR1 MGHRA and CDR2 YSYEKL come from the germline V gene. This CDR3 has 15 residues.

The chain employs TRBV28 and TRBJ1-4; possibly TRBD1 for D (5 bases). V lost 5 bases to trimming and J lost 6 bases, with 16 bases between them. The CDR3 spans 15 residues. Germline V CDR1 and CDR2: MDHEN, SYDVKM. CDR3: CASSRNQGSYEKLFF. Here the CDR3 DNA reads TGTGCCAGCAGTCGTAACCAGGGAAGTTATGAAAAACTGTTTTTT.

The gene calls are TRBV6-5 and TRBJ1-3; TRBD1 might be the D (6 bases). V lost 2 bases, J lost 4 bases, and 12 bases lay in between. CDR3 length: 15 residues. Germline CDR1 is MNHEY and CDR2 is SVGAGI. CDR3 loop: CASSYGSGVGNTIYF. Here the CDR3 DNA reads TGTGCCAGCAGTTACGGTTCAGGGGTCGGAAACACCATATATTTT.

The genes are TRBV9 and TRBJ2-2, with 8 nucleotides matching TRBD1. From germline, CDR1 is SGDLS and CDR2 YYNGEE. This CDR3 has 13 residues. V was clipped by 3 bases and J by 7 bases; unmatched bases: 2. The CDR3 is CASSGQGIGELFF. The CDR3 DNA reads as TGTGCCAGCAGCGGACAGGGGATCGGGGAGCTGTTTTTT.

The chain couples TRBV28 to TRBJ1-2; 7 positions match TRBD1. V was clipped by 5 bases and J by 7 bases; unmatched bases: 7. The CDR3 is 13 residues long. CDR1 is MDHEN, CDR2 SYDVKM, per germline. In DNA, the CDR3 is TGTGCCAGCAGTCAACTAGACAGGGCTGGCTACACCTTC. Translated, it gives CASSQLDRAGYTF.

The V call is TRBV7-2, the J call TRBJ2-7, with a weak D call TRBD2 (7 bases). Trimming took 8 bases from V and 4 from J, leaving 15 bases between them. Per germline, CDR1 SGHTA and CDR2 FQGNSA. The CDR3 loop spans 13 amino acids. The CDR3 DNA reads TGTGCCAGCGAAGGGGGGGGGCGGTACGAGCAGTACTTC. It codes for CASEGGGRYEQYF.

This clone showed up just a few times. The chain links TRBV7-2 to TRBJ1-6, with TRBD1 matching over 7 bases. Per germline, CDR1 SGHTA and CDR2 FQGNSA. V gave up 5 bases and J gave up 7 bases; unmatched junction bases: 5. The CDR3 consists of 14 residues. CDR3 residues: CASSTGQVNSPLHF. The CDR3, as DNA: TGTGCCAGCAGCACAGGACAGGTGAATTCACCCCTCCACTTT.

The rearrangement links TRBV4-3 to TRBJ1-5; no firm D call. The V and J ends lost 1 base and 4 bases respectively, with 14 bases between them. The germline V gene has CDR1 LGHNA and CDR2 YSLEER. This CDR3 region has 16 residues. CDR3 protein: CASSQGLTGPNQPQHF. The CDR3 DNA reads TGCGCCAGCAGCCAAGGGCTGACGGGTCCAAATCAGCCCCAGCATTTT.

The chain recombines TRBV5-6 with TRBJ2-1; TRBD2 matches 15 bases. J was trimmed by 6 bases and V by 1 base; bases with no gene match: 11. The CDR3 has 19 amino acids. Germline CDR1 SGHDT, CDR2 YYEEEE. CDR3 coding DNA: TGTGCCAGCAGCTTGCGGACTAGCGGGAGGGCCAGGTACGGCAATGAGCAGTTCTTC. Its protein is CASSLRTSGRARYGNEQFF. Filled out from reference TRBV5-6 and TRBJ2-1, the complete variable domain reads DAGVTQSPTHLIKTRGQQVTLRCSPKSGHDTVSWYQQALGQGPQFIFQYYEEEERQRGNFPDRFSGHQFPNYSSELNVNALLLGDSALYLCASSLRTSGRARYGNEQFFGPGTRLTVL.

V usage is TRBV5-5 and J usage is TRBJ1-1; D is undetermined. V was trimmed by 3 bases and J by 5 bases, leaving 5 bases between them. The CDR3 sequence is 11 residues long. The V gene's germline CDR1 is SGHKS and CDR2 YYEKEE (reference sequence). The CDR3 sequence is CASSWATEAFF. In DNA, the CDR3 is TGTGCCAGCAGCTGGGCTACTGAAGCTTTCTTT.

The V call is TRBV4-3, the J call TRBJ2-5; TRBD1 matches 8 bases. J lost 5 bases, V lost 1 base, and 9 bases had no gene match. The CDR3 totals 16 residues. Germline CDR1 is LGHNA and CDR2 is YSLEER. The CDR3 here is CASSQGRTGLGETQYF. CDR3 DNA: TGCGCCAGCAGCCAAGGCAGGACAGGGCTAGGGGAGACCCAGTACTTC.

The V call is TRBV7-9, the J call TRBJ2-3, with D hard to call. This CDR3 region has 13 residues. Germline V lookup: CDR1 SEHNR, CDR2 FQNEAQ (reference sequence). Trimming removed 4 bases at V and 0 bases at J, with 5 bases between. CDR3 nucleotides: TGTGCCAGCAGCTCCCCGAGCACAGATACGCAGTATTTT. Translated, it gives CASSSPSTDTQYF. The variable domain in full, with the rest retrieved from reference TRBV7-9 and TRBJ2-3, is DTGVSQNPRHKITKRGQNVTFRCDPISEHNRLYWYRQTLGQGPEFLTYFQNEAQLEKSRLLSDRFSAERPKGSFSTLEIQRTEQGDSAMYLCASSSPSTDTQYFGPGTRLTVL.

In its sample, this clone was seen a few times. The CDR3 is CASSGGAEGSYEQYF. The CDR3 DNA reads TGTGCCAGCAGCGGGGGGGCAGAGGGCTCCTACGAGCAGTACTTC. V gene TRBV5-4 combines with J gene TRBJ2-7; TRBD2 is a possible D gene (7 bases). CDR3 length: 15 amino acids. Trimming took off 4 bases at V and 0 bases at J, with 14 bases between the two ends. CDR1 and CDR2 from the germline V gene are SGHNT and YYREEE (reference sequence). Full variable domain (outside the CDR3, taken from reference TRBV5-4 and TRBJ2-7): ETGVTQSPTHLIKTRGQQVTLRCSSQSGHNTVSWYQQALGQGPQFIFQYYREEENGRGNFPPRFSGLQFPNYSSELNVNALELDDSALYLCASSGGAEGSYEQYFGPGTRLTVT.

In the case of this clone: Its ends do not fully match the called genes, so a read error is possible. V gene TRBV7-9 combines with J gene TRBJ2-7; the D gene is possibly TRBD2 (7 bases). This CDR3 has 15 residues. Germline-derived CDR1 and CDR2 are SEHNR and FQNEAQ (reference sequence). The DNA for the CDR3 is TGTTCCAGCAGCTTGAGGGGGGGCCACGACGGCGAGCAGTACTTC. It yields the protein CSSSLRGGHDGEQYF.